The T cell receptor beta chain described here comes from a study of neoadjuvant nivolumab and ipilimumab in lung cancer. The overall study: Nivolumab 3 mg/kg was given days 1, 15 and 29, plus ipilimumab 1 mg/kg day 1 in combination.

TCRdb's table, derived via immunoSEQ multiplex PCR, lists solely in-frame clones and lacks some. The sample lists over 25,000 clones, 65% to 85% occurring once. As to this clone: As yet, its antigen is unknown.

Findings and caveats of the study: From pretherapy to surgery, tumor richness and clonality rose with dual therapy. Resected tumors had greater TCR richness and clonality than uninvolved lung. TCR clonality did not significantly correlate with pathologic tumor regression.

V was clipped by 0 bases and J by 0 bases, with 8 bases between them. There are 15 residues in the CDR3. Germline CDR1 MNHEY, CDR2 SVGAGI. This sequence joins TRBV6-5 and TRBJ1-1; no definite D call. This sequence was found in an adult with non-small cell lung cancer. The sample in question was tumor tissue, obtained after neoadjuvant nivolumab, alone or with ipilimumab, at or shortly before surgery. CDR3 sequence reads: CASSYSHILNTEAFF. In DNA form, the CDR3 reads TGTGCCAGCAGTTACTCCCATATCTTGAACACTGAAGCTTTCTTT.